These 28 T cell receptor beta chains were sequenced from one sample in a study of blood T cells in healthy people across ages. Primers used in a second PCR of about 6 to 12 cycles were a sample-barcoded 5' primer and a J-beta primer mix. MiXCR was run by TCRdb on the 5' RACE reads, yielding one entry per CDR3 protein. The profile shows hundreds of thousands of distinct CDR3 sequences, about 51% of them singletons. What was sequenced was blood. These receptors originate from a woman aged 80 or over in good health.

The rearrangement uses TRBV9 and TRBJ2-1; D could derive from TRBD1 or TRBD2 (5 bases each). V was shortened by 3 bases and J by 7 bases, with 17 bases between the two germline ends. This CDR3 has 15 residues. Germline V gives CDR1 SGDLS, CDR2 YYNGEE. As DNA, the CDR3 is TGTGCCAGCAGCGCCGGGACCATCCAACATAATGAGCAGTTCTTC. Translation gives CASSAGTIQHNEQFF.

The genes are TRBV7-9 and TRBJ2-7; tentatively, D is TRBD1 or TRBD2 (6 bases each). CDR1 and CDR2 (germline): SEHNR, FQNEAQ (reference sequence). This CDR3 region has 14 residues. Trimming cost V 6 bases and J 3 bases, with 15 bases left between them. The CDR3 region has the DNA TGTGCCAGCAGTCCCGAGGGGGGATTCTACGAGCAGTACTTC. It specifies CASSPEGGFYEQYF.

V usage is TRBV2 and J usage is TRBJ1-4; D might be TRBD1 (6 bases). The ends were cut back, 3 bases at V and 5 bases at J, with 16 bases in the middle. The CDR3 totals 16 residues. Germline V gene data show CDR1 as SNHLY and CDR2 as FYNNEI. CDR3 coding DNA: TGTGCCAGCAGTGATTCGGGGGGCAGGGGAAATGAAAAACTGTTTTTT. Amino acid sequence: CASSDSGGRGNEKLFF.

The table lists this clonotype with a count of one. The chain recombines TRBV28 with TRBJ2-5, with D perhaps matching TRBD2 (5 bases). Trimming shortened V by 3 bases and J by 5 bases, and 13 bases separated the two germline ends. The length of the CDR3 is 14 residues. Germline lookup yields CDR1 MDHEN and CDR2 SYDVKM. As DNA, the CDR3 is TGTGCCAGCAGTTTCTGGGGAGAAACTGAGACCCAGTACTTC. This encodes CASSFWGETETQYF.

The rearrangement uses TRBV9 and TRBJ1-1; no definite D call. The V gene lost 1 base and the J gene lost 0 bases, with 13 bases spanning the gap. The germline V gene encodes CDR1 SGDLS and CDR2 YYNGEE. The CDR3 extends over 16 amino acids. The CDR3 nucleotides read TGTGCCAGCAGCGTAAGCCAGGTCGACATGAACACTGAAGCTTTCTTT. Translating it yields CASSVSQVDMNTEAFF.

The chain has TRBV20-1 and TRBJ1-5; D gene unclear. Trimming pared 3 bases from V and 8 bases from J, leaving 14 bases between. CDR3 length equals 13 residues. The germline CDR1 and CDR2 sequences are DFQATT and SNEGSKA (reference sequence). The CDR3 sequence is CSASDERSEPQHF. CDR3 DNA sequence: TGCAGTGCTAGCGACGAAAGAAGTGAGCCCCAGCATTTT.

Note on this clonotype: This may arise from a read error, as a much more abundant clone is one base away. The chain employs TRBV20-1 and TRBJ2-1; D possibly corresponds to TRBD2 (6 bases). CDR3 length equals 13 residues. The ends were cut back, 3 bases at V and 13 bases at J, with 19 bases in the middle. From germline, CDR1 is DFQATT and CDR2 SNEGSKA (reference sequence). DNA for the CDR3: TGCAGTGCTAGGATCCCGGGGGTGGAGACCCAGTTCTTC. Translated, it gives CSARIPGVETQFF.

A word on this clonotype: Given a much more abundant clone one base away, this may be a read error. The genes are TRBV20-1 and TRBJ2-3; a weak D match, TRBD1 (6 bases). This CDR3 is built from 18 residues. V was pared by 0 bases and J by 1 base, with 20 bases between. Germline V gene lookup returns CDR1 DFQATT and CDR2 SNEGSKA (reference sequence). In DNA, the CDR3 is TGCAGTGCTAGAGATTTTCAGGGGCGCAAAGCAGGCACAGATACGCAGTATTTT. It yields the protein CSARDFQGRKAGTDTQYF.

This clonotype was counted many times. The chain combines TRBV29-1 with TRBJ2-1; 8 bases map to TRBD1. V trimming: 7 bases; J trimming: 9 bases; junction bases outside the gene matches: 8. This CDR3 comprises 12 residues. Germline V gene sequence: CDR1 SQVTM, CDR2 ANQGSEA. The CDR3 region has the DNA TGCAGCGCAGGGACAGGTTTAGGTGAGCAGTTCTTC. Its protein product is CSAGTGLGEQFF.

This clonotype was observed a single time. A much larger clone is a single base away; this may be a read error. The chain recombines TRBV6-1 with TRBJ2-5; D unresolved. Trimming stripped 8 bases from V and 5 bases from J, with 12 bases between. The CDR3 spans 12 residues. Looked up from germline, CDR1 is MNHNS and CDR2 is SASEGT. The chain's CDR3 is CASVVGFETQYF. For the CDR3, the DNA is TGTGCCAGCGTTGTAGGGTTTGAGACCCAGTACTTC.

In DNA form, the CDR3 reads TGTGCCAGCAGTTTCCCGGGGTTGGACGGCTACACCTTC. This sequence encodes CASSFPGLDGYTF. The V gene is TRBV12-3 or TRBV12-4, the J gene TRBJ1-2; D is uncertain. This CDR3 region has 13 residues. V lost 3 bases to trimming and J lost 8 bases, with 13 bases between them.

Concerning this clonotype itself: A much larger clone differs by one base, so this may be a read error. The chain joins TRBV11-2 to TRBJ2-6, with D possibly called TRBD1 or TRBD2 (5 bases each). The CDR3 runs 14 residues. CDR1 and CDR2 (germline): SGHAT, FQNNGV. The CDR3: CASRPLRGASVLTF. The CDR3 coding sequence is TGTGCCAGCAGGCCACTGAGAGGGGCCAGCGTCCTGACTTTC.

This chain joins TRBV20-1 and TRBJ1-1; 9 positions agree with TRBD1. The J segment lost 3 bases and the V segment lost 6 bases, leaving 11 bases of the junction unmatched. This CDR3 comprises 15 residues. In germline, CDR1 is DFQATT, CDR2 SNEGSKA (reference sequence). CDR3 DNA: TGCAGTGCCTGCAAAGCGGACAGGGGTGACACTGAAGCTTTCTTT. It translates to CSACKADRGDTEAFF.

This clonotype was counted between two and nine times. The chain employs TRBV5-1 and TRBJ2-1; 8 nucleotides line up with TRBD1. J was trimmed by 5 bases and V by 2 bases; bases with no gene match: 3. Looked up from germline, CDR1 is SGHRS and CDR2 is YFSETQ. The CDR3 loop spans 14 amino acids. The CDR3: CASSFADRDNEQFF. In nucleotides, the CDR3 is TGCGCCAGCAGCTTTGCGGACAGGGACAATGAGCAGTTCTTC.

CDR3 nucleotide sequence: TGTGCCATCAGGTCGAAGGGGGTGGAAGGAAACACCATATATTTT. Translating gives CAIRSKGVEGNTIYF. The rearrangement links TRBV10-3 to TRBJ1-3, with a weak D call TRBD1 (6 bases). The V end was cut by 6 bases, the J end by 4 bases, with 16 bases between. Per germline, CDR1 ENHRY and CDR2 SYGVKD. The CDR3 contains 15 residues.

With regard to this clonotype: A much more abundant neighbour one base away suggests this may be a read error. The V and J genes are TRBV28 and TRBJ2-3, with D tentatively TRBD1 or TRBD2 (5 bases each). This CDR3 has 17 residues. Germline V CDR1 and CDR2: MDHEN, SYDVKM. CDR3 in DNA: TGTGCCAGCATACCGGATGGGGGTCCCAGTGGCACAGAGACGCAGTATTTT. This sequence encodes CASIPDGGPSGTETQYF.

The V call is TRBV7-2, the J call TRBJ1-2; no definite D call. Trimming pared 2 bases from V and 4 bases from J, leaving 8 bases between. CDR1 SGHTA and CDR2 FQGNSA come from the germline V gene. The CDR3 sequence is 13 residues long. The CDR3 coding sequence is TGTGCCAGCAGCTTACACCTTTTCTATGGCTACACCTTC. Protein sequence: CASSLHLFYGYTF. Filled out from reference TRBV7-2 and TRBJ1-2, the complete variable domain reads GAGVSQSPSNKVTEKGKDVELRCDPISGHTALYWYRQSLGQGLEFLIYFQGNSAPDKSGLPSDRFSAERTGGSVSTLTIQRTQQEDSAVYLCASSLHLFYGYTFGSGTRLTVV.

This clonotype was seen only a few times. The rearrangement joins TRBV7-3 to TRBJ1-6, with TRBD1 matching over 9 bases. The length of the CDR3 is 13 residues. J gave up 6 bases and V 8 bases, and 2 bases lay outside the gene matches. CDR1 and CDR2 (germline): SGHTA, FQGTGA. The CDR3 region has the DNA TGTGCCAGCGGGACAGGGCCTAATTCACCCCTCCACTTT. It is translated as CASGTGPNSPLHF.

J is TRBJ2-2 and V is TRBV12-3 or TRBV12-4; D unresolved. Trimming took off 1 base at V and 8 bases at J, with 11 bases between the two ends. The CDR3 consists of 14 residues. CDR3 nucleotides: TGTGCCAGCAGTTTAGAACTCGGAGTGGGGGAGCTGTTTTTT. This sequence encodes CASSLELGVGELFF.

In this sample, this clonotype turned up a few times. V and J are TRBV6-2 or TRBV6-3 and TRBJ2-1; TRBD2 matches at 11 bases. Germline V lookup: CDR1 MNHEY, CDR2 SVGEGT. There are 15 residues in the CDR3. V lost 6 bases and J lost 8; bases outside the gene matches: 9. The CDR3 sequence is CASSRRLAGRDEQFF. The CDR3 DNA follows: TGTGCCAGCAGCCGTCGACTAGCGGGACGGGATGAGCAGTTCTTC.

This clonotype showed up just a few times. The V gene is TRBV6-6, the J gene TRBJ1-5, with D perhaps TRBD1 (5 bases). The CDR3 covers 13 residues. CDR1 and CDR2 from the germline V gene are MNHNY and SVGAGI (reference sequence). The germline V and J ends were trimmed by 2 bases and 6 bases, with 8 bases remaining between them. In DNA, the CDR3 is TGTGCCAGCAGTTACGGAAGGGGTCAGCCCCAGCATTTT. Protein product: CASSYGRGQPQHF.

The chain carries TRBV3-1 and TRBJ1-6; D is uncertain. The CDR3 runs to 14 residues. The germline CDR1 and CDR2 sequences are LGHDT and YNNKEL (reference sequence). V was cut by 0 bases and J by 6 bases, with 6 bases left in between. CDR3 coding DNA: TGTGCCAGCAGCCAAGATCTCCGTAATTCACCCCTCCACTTT. Protein product: CASSQDLRNSPLHF.

This sequence joins TRBV29-1 and TRBJ1-2; no clear D. CDR1 and CDR2 (germline): SQVTM, ANQGSEA. The V end lost 6 bases, the J end lost 0 bases, and 8 bases lay between the germline ends. The CDR3 extends over 12 amino acids. The CDR3 DNA sequence: TGCAGCGTAGGGTCAGCTAACTATGGCTACACCTTC. Protein sequence: CSVGSANYGYTF.

The table lists this clonotype with many counts. This rearrangement joins TRBV29-1 to TRBJ2-7; TRBD1 aligns across 7 bases. CDR3 size: 14 residues. Germline V gene sequence: CDR1 SQVTM, CDR2 ANQGSEA. J lost 2 bases, V lost 6 bases, and 10 bases had no gene match. CDR3 protein: CSVSDRVATYEQYF. The CDR3 DNA sequence: TGCAGCGTGTCCGACAGGGTCGCTACCTACGAGCAGTACTTC.

The J gene is TRBJ2-7, the V gene TRBV29-1; D is perhaps TRBD1 (6 bases). The CDR3 spans 12 residues. Trimming stripped 6 bases from V and 6 bases from J, with 15 bases between. Looked up from germline, CDR1 is SQVTM and CDR2 is ANQGSEA. CDR3 loop: CSVGTNRLEQYF. CDR3 DNA: TGCAGCGTAGGGACAAATCGCCTCGAGCAGTACTTC.

For this clonotype: A much larger clone differs from this one at a single base, so this may be a read error. V and J are TRBV6-5 and TRBJ1-2, with TRBD1 as a possible D gene (5 bases). The V end was cut by 2 bases, the J end by 7 bases, with 14 bases between. The CDR3 is 14 amino acids. Germline CDR1 and CDR2: MNHEY and SVGAGI. CDR3: CASSYAQGGCGYTF. As DNA, the CDR3 is TGTGCCAGCAGTTACGCTCAGGGCGGATGTGGCTACACCTTC.

Turning to this clonotype: Just one base apart from a much larger clone, this may be a read error. The V gene is TRBV5-1, the J gene TRBJ1-6; tentative D call: TRBD1 (5 bases). Germline V CDR1 and CDR2: SGHRS, YFSETQ. The CDR3 is 16 amino acids. Trimming took off 0 bases at V and 6 bases at J, with 13 bases between the two ends. CDR3 residues: CASSLDAGPGNSPLHF. For the CDR3, the DNA is TGCGCCAGCAGCTTGGATGCGGGGCCGGGTAATTCACCCCTCCACTTT.

Comments on this clonotype: This may be a read error, as it is one base from a much larger clone. The chain is built from TRBV27 and TRBJ2-6, with a tentative D call TRBD1 (5 bases). CDR3 length equals 15 residues. Per the germline V gene, CDR1 is MNHEY and CDR2 is SMNVEV (reference sequence). CDR3 residues: CASSSHRPGANVPTF. The CDR3 DNA reads as TGTGCCAGCAGTTCCCACAGACCTGGGGCCAACGTCCCGACTTTC.